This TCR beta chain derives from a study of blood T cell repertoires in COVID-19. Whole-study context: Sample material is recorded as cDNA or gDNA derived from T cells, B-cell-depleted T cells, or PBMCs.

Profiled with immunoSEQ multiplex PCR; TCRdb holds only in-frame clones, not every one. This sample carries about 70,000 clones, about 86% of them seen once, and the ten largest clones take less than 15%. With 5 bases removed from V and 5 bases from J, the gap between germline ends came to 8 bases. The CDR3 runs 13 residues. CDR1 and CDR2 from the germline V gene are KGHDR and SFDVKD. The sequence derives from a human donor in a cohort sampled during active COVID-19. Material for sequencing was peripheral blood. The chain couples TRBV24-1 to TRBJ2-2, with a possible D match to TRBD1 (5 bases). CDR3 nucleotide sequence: TGTGCCACCAGTGCAGGGTGGACCGGGGAGCTGTTTTTT. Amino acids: CATSAGWTGELFF.